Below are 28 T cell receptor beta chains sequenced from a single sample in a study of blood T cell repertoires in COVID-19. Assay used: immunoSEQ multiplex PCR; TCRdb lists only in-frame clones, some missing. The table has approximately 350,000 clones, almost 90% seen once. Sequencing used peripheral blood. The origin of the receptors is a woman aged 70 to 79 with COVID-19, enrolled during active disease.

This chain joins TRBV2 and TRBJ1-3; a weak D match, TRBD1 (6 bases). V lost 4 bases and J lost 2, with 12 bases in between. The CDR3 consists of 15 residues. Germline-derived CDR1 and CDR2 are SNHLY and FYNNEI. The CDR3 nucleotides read TGTGCCAGCAGTGTCGGGGGGGCCCCTGGAAACACCATATATTTT. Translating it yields CASSVGGAPGNTIYF.

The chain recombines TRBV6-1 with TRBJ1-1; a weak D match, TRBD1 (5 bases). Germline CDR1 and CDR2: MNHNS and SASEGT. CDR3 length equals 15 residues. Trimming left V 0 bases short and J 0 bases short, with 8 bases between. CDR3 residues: CASSEATVLNTEAFF. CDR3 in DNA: TGTGCCAGCAGTGAAGCGACAGTTCTGAACACTGAAGCTTTCTTT.

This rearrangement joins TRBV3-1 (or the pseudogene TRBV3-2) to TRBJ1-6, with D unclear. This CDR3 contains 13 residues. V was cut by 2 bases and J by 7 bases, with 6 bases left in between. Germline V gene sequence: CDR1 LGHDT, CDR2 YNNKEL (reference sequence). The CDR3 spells CASSQIINSPLHF. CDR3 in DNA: TGTGCCAGCAGCCAAATCATCAATTCACCCCTCCACTTT.

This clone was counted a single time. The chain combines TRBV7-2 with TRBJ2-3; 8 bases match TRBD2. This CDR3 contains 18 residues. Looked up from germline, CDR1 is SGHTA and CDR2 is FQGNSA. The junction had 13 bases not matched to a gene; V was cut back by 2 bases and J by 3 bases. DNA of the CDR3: TGTGCCAGCAGCTTAAGAGAACTTCGGGGGGGCCGGACAGATACGCAGTATTTT. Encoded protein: CASSLRELRGGRTDTQYF.

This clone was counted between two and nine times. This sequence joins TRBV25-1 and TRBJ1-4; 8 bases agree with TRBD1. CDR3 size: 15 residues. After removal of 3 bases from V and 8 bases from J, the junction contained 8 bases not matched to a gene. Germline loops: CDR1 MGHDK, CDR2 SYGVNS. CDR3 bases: TGTGCCAGCAGTGAGCCGGACAGGGCCTACGAAAAACTGTTTTTT. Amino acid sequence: CASSEPDRAYEKLFF.

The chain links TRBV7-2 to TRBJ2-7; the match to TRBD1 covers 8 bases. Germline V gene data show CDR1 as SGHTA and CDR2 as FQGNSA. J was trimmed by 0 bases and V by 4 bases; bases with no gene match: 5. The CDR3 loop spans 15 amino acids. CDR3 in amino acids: CASSSRTGSSYEQYF. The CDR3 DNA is TGTGCCAGCAGCTCCCGGACAGGGAGCTCCTACGAGCAGTACTTC. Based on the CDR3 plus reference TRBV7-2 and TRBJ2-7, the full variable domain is GAGVSQSPSNKVTEKGKDVELRCDPISGHTALYWYRQSLGQGLEFLIYFQGNSAPDKSGLPSDRFSAERTGGSVSTLTIQRTQQEDSAVYLCASSSRTGSSYEQYFGPGTRLTVT.

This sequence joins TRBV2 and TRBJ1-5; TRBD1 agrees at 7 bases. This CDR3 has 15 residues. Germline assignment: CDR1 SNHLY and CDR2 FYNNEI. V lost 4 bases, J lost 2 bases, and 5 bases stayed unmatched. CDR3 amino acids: CASSAEGAGNQPQHF. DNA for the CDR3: TGTGCCAGCAGTGCGGAGGGGGCCGGCAATCAGCCCCAGCATTTT.

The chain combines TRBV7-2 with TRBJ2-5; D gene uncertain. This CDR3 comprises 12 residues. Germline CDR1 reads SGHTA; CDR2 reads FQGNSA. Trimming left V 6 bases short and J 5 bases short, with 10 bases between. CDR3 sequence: CASSRTRETQYF. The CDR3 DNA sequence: TGTGCCAGCAGTCGAACGCGGGAGACCCAGTACTTC.

CDR3 sequence: CASKPRGVDGYTF. The CDR3 DNA is TGTGCCAGCAAACCCAGGGGAGTGGATGGCTACACCTTC. The rearrangement joins TRBV6-5 to TRBJ1-2, with D perhaps matching TRBD1 (6 bases). Germline values: CDR1 MNHEY, CDR2 SVGAGI. The ends were cut back, 7 bases at V and 6 bases at J, with 15 bases in the middle. The CDR3 loop spans 13 amino acids.

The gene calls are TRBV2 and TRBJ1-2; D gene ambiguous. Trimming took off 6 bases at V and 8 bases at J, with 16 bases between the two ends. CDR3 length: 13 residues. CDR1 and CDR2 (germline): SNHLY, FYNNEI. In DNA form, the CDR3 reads TGTGCCAGCAGGCTCGAAGTACAGCGGGGCTACACCTTC. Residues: CASRLEVQRGYTF. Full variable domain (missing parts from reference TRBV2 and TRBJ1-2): EPEVTQTPSHQVTQMGQEVILRCVPISNHLYFYWYRQILGQKVEFLVSFYNNEISEKSEIFDDQFSVERPDGSNFTLKIRSTKLEDSAMYFCASRLEVQRGYTFGSGTRLTVV.

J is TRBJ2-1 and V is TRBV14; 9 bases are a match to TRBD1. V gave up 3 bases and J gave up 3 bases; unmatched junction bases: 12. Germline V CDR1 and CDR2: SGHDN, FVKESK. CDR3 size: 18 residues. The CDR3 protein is CASSHPGEGDRVYNEQFF. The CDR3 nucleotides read TGTGCCAGCAGCCACCCAGGGGAGGGGGACAGGGTCTACAATGAGCAGTTCTTC.

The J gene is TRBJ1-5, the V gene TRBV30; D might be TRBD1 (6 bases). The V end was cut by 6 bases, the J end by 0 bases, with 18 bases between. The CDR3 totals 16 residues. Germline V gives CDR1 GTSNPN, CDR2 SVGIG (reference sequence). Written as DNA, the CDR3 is TGTGCCTGCCAAACCCAGGGGAGCTATAGCAATCAGCCCCAGCATTTT. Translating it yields CACQTQGSYSNQPQHF.

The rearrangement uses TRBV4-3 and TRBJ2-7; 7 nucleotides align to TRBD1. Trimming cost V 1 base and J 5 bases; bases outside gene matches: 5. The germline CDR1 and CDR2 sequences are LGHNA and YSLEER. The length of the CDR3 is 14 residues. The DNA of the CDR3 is TGCGCCAGCAGCCAAGGGGGGACAGCTAACGAGCAGTACTTC. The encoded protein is CASSQGGTANEQYF.

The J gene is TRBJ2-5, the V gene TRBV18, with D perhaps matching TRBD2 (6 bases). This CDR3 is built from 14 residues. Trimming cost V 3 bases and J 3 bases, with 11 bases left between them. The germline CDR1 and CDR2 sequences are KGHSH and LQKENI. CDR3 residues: CASSPLGLEETQYF. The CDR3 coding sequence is TGTGCCAGCTCACCGCTGGGACTTGAAGAGACCCAGTACTTC.

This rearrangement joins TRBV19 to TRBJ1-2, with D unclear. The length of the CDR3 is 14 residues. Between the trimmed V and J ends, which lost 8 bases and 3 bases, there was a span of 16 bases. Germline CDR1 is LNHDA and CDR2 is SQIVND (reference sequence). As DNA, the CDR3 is TGTGCCAGTGGGAGGATAGGCTTGGACTATGGCTACACCTTC. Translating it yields CASGRIGLDYGYTF.

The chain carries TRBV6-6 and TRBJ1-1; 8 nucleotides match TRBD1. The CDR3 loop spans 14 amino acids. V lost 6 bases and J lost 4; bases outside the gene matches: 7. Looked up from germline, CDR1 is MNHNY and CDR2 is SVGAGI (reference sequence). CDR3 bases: TGTGCCAGCAGCAAGACAGGGGTGGGCACTGAAGCTTTCTTT. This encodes CASSKTGVGTEAFF.

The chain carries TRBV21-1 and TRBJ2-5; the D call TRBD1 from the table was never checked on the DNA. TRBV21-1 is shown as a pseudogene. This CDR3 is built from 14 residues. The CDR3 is CASRPPTGLETQYF. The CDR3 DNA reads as TGTGCCAGCAGGCCCCCTACAGGGTTAGAGACCCAGTACTTC.

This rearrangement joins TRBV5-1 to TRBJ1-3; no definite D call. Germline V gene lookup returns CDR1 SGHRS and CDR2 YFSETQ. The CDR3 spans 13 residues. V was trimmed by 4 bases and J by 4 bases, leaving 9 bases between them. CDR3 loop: CASSPNQGNTIYF. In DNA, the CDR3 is TGCGCCAGCAGCCCGAACCAGGGAAACACCATATATTTT.

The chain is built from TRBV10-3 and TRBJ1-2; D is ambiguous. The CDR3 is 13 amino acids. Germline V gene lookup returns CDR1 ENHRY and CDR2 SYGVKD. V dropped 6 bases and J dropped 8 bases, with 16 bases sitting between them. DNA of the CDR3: TGTGCCATCAGCGCGATGGGCCCGGAAGGCTACACCTTC. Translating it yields CAISAMGPEGYTF.

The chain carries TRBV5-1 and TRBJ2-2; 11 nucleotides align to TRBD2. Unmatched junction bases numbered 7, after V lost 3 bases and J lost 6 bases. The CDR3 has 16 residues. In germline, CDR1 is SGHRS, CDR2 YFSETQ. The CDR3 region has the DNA TGCGCCAGCAGCTACTCCGGGACTAGCGGTTCCGGGGAGCTGTTTTTT. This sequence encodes CASSYSGTSGSGELFF.

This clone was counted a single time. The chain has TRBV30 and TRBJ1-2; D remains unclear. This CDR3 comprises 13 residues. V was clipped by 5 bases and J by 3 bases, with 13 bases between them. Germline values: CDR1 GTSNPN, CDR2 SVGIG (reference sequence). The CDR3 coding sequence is TGTGCCTGGTCCTTACAAGCGTACTATGGCTACACCTTC. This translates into CAWSLQAYYGYTF.

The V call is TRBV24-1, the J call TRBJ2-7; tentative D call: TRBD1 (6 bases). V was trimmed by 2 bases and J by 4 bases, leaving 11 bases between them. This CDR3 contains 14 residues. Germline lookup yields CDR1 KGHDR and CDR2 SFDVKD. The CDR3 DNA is TGTGCCACCAGTGATTCCAACAGGGATTACGAGCAGTACTTC. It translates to CATSDSNRDYEQYF.

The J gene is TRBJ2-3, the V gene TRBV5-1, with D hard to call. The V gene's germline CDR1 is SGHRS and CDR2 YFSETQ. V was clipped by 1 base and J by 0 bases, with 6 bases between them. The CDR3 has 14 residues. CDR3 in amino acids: CASSLLQSTDTQYF. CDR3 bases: TGCGCCAGCAGCTTGTTACAGAGCACAGATACGCAGTATTTT.

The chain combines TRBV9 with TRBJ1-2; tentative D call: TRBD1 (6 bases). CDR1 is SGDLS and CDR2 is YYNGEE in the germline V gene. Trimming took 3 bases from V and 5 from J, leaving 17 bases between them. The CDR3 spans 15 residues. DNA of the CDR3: TGTGCCAGCAGCGCCGGCGGAACAGGGAATTATGGCTACACCTTC. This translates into CASSAGGTGNYGYTF.

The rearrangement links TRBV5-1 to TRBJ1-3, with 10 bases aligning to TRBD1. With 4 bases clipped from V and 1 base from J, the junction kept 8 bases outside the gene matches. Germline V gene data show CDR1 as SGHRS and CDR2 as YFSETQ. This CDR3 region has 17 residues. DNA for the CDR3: TGCGCCAGCAGCCCGACCGGGACAGGGGTGTCTGGAAACACCATATATTTT. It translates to CASSPTGTGVSGNTIYF.

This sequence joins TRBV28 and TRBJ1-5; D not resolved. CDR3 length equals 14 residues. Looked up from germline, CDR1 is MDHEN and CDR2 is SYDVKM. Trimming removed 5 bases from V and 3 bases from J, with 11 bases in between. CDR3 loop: CASSLSGVNQPQHF. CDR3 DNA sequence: TGTGCCAGCAGTCTCTCCGGGGTCAATCAGCCCCAGCATTTT.

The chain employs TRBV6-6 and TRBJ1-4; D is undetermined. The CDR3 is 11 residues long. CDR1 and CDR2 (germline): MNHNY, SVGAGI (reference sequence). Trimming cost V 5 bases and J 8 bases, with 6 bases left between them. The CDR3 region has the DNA TGTGCCAGCAGTCTTGGCGAAAAACTGTTTTTT. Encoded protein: CASSLGEKLFF.

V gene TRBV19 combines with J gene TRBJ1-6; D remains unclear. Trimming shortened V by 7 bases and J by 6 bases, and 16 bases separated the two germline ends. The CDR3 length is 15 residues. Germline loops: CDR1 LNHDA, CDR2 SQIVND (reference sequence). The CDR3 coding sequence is TGTGCCAGTACCATGGAGGGTACCCTTAATTCACCCCTCCACTTT. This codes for CASTMEGTLNSPLHF.